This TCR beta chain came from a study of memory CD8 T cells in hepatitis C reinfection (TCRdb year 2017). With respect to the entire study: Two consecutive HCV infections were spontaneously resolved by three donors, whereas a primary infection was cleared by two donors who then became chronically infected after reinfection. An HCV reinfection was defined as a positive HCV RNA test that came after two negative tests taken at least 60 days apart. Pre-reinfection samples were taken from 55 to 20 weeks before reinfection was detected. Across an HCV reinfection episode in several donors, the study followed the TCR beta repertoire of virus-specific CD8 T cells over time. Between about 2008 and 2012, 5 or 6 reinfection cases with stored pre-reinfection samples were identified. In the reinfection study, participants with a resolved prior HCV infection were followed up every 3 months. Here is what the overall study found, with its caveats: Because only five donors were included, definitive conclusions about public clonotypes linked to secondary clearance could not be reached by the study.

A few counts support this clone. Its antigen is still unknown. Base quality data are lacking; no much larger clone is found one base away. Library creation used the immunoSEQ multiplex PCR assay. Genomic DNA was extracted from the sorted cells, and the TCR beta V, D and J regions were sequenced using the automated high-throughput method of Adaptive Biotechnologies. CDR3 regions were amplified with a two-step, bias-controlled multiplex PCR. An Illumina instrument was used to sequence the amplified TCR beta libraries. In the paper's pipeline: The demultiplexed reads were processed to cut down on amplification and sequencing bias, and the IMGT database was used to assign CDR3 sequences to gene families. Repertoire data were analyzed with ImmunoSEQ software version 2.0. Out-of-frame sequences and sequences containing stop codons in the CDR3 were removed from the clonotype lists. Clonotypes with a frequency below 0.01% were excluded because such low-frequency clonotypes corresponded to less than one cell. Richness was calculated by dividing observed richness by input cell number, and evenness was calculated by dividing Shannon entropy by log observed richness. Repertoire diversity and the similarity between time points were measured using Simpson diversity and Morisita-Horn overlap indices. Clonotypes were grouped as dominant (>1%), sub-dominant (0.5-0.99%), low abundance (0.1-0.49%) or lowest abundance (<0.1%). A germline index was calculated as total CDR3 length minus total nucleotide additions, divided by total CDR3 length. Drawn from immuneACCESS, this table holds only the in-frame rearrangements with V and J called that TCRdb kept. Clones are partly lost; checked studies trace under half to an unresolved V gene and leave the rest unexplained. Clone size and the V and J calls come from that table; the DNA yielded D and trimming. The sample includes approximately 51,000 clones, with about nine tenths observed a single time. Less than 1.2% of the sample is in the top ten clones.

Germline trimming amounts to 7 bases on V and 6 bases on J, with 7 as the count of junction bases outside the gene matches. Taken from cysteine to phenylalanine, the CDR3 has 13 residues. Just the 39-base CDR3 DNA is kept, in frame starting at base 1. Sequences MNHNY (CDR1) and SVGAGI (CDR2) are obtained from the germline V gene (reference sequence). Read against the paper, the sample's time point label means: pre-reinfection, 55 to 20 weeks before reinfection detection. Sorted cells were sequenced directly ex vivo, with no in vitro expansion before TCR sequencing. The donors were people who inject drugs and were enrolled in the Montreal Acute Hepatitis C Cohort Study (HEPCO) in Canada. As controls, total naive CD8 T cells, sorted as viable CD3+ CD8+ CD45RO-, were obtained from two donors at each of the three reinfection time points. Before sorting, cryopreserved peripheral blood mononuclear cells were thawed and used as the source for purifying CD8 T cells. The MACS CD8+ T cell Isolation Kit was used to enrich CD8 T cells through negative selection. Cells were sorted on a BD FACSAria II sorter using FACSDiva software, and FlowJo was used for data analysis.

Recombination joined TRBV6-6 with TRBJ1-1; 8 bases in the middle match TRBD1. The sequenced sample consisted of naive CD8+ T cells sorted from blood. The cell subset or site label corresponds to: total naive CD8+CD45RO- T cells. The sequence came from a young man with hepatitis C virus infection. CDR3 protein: CASTPQGAAEAFF. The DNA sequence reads TGTGCCAGCACCCCCCAGGGGGCGGCTGAAGCTTTCTTT.